Ten or more counts support the clone carrying this TCR beta chain. Its antigen is undetermined. UMIs and sample barcodes were carried by the TCR alpha and TCR beta cDNA libraries that 5'RACE produced using constant-segment primers. Each CDR3 protein is one row after TCRdb ran MiXCR on the 5' RACE reads. The sample contains approximately 440,000 distinct CDR3 sequences, 20% of which appear only once. This sample was taken from a study of T-cell memory formation after mild COVID-19. Study background: Each donor largely had its own TCR clusters.

Findings and caveats of the study: A subset of responding clones appeared in pre-infection memory, suggesting cross-reactive memory joined. Day 15 to 85 contractors were CD4/CD8 balanced; later expanders leaned CD4+.

The V and J ends lost 6 bases and 2 bases respectively, with 11 bases between them. CDR1 is SGHDN and CDR2 is FVKESK in the germline V gene. The CDR3 runs 14 residues. The sequence was collected from an adult woman who had mild COVID-19 (a few samples of this study predate the infection). Cell type and time point are not known. Sequenced: PBMCs or a T cell subset sorted from them (not recorded which). The V gene is TRBV14, the J gene TRBJ2-1; perhaps TRBD1 as D (5 bases). CDR3 sequence (DNA): TGTGCCAGCAGGGGGCCCGAGCCCTACAATGAGCAGTTCTTC. Translating it yields CASRGPEPYNEQFF.